This is a list of T cell receptor beta chains from one sample in a study of regulatory T cells in long-lasting Graves disease. TCRdb ran MiXCR on the multiplex PCR reads and lists one entry per CDR3 protein. The table includes about 430,000 distinct CDR3 sequences, 21% detected once. This sample comprised peripheral blood mononuclear cells (PBMCs), obtained when the disease was refractory, from a patient treated with antithyroid drugs. Every receptor here comes from a female donor with Graves disease. Each CDR3 is given with its conserved first and last residue. Each record gives: D gene, V gene, J gene, clone size, CDR3 protein, CDR3 DNA. The D gene is left open where the match is weak. Clone size is shown for a subset of rows, as once, few, many or a class of expanded clone.

>TRBD1|TRBV2|TRBJ1-5|many
CASSATTGTNQPQHF
TGTGCCAGCAGTGCTACGACAGGGACCAATCAGCCCCAGCATTTT
>-|TRBV19|TRBJ2-7|-
CASSLQPRGSYEQYF
TGTGCCAGTAGTCTCCAGCCCCGCGGCTCCTACGAGCAGTACTTC
>-|TRBV20-1|TRBJ1-1|-
CSARAGTNTEAFF
TGCAGTGCTCGAGCGGGGACGAACACTGAAGCTTTCTTT
>-|TRBV15|TRBJ1-1|few
CATSREPLAGNANTEAFF
TGTGCCACCAGCAGAGAGCCCTTGGCAGGCAACGCGAACACTGAAGCTTTCTTT
>TRBD1|TRBV29-1|TRBJ1-1|many
CSADRGGTEAFF
TGCAGCGCCGACAGGGGAGGCACTGAAGCTTTCTTT
>TRBD2|TRBV28|TRBJ2-7|many
CASSSGPGTSGRGMMREQYF
TGTGCCAGCAGTTCTGGCCCTGGGACTAGCGGGAGGGGGATGATGAGGGAGCAGTACTTC
>-|TRBV29-1|TRBJ2-1|-
CSVEGQRDGNEQFF
TGCAGCGTTGAAGGCCAAAGGGACGGCAATGAGCAGTTCTTC
>-|TRBV18|TRBJ2-5|many
CASSPSPGTETQYF
TGTGCCAGCTCGCCATCCCCAGGGACGGAGACCCAGTACTTC
>TRBD1|TRBV7-9|TRBJ2-2|-
CASSLHPWTGPGELFF
TGTGCCAGCAGCCTCCACCCCTGGACAGGTCCCGGGGAGCTGTTTTTT
>-|TRBV2|TRBJ1-2|many
CASSDPDSLGYGYTF
TGTGCCAGCAGCGATCCTGACAGTCTCGGCTATGGCTACACCTTC
>-|TRBV28|TRBJ2-2|many
CASSSTGPMAGELFF
TGTGCCAGCAGTTCAACGGGACCGATGGCCGGGGAGCTGTTTTTT
>-|TRBV20-1|TRBJ2-6|-
CSARDPSGANVLTF
TGCAGTGCTAGGGACCCCTCTGGGGCCAACGTCCTGACTTTC
>-|TRBV7-9|TRBJ1-2|few
CASSLTAGYTF
TGTGCCAGCAGCTTAACAGCAGGCTACACCTTC
>TRBD1|TRBV5-5|TRBJ2-4|-
CASSTGTVLAKNIQYF
TGTGCCAGCAGCACGGGGACAGTTCTAGCCAAAAACATTCAGTACTTC
>-|TRBV2|TRBJ1-2|many
CASSAAPRTAGGYGYTF
TGTGCCAGCAGTGCGGCTCCAAGGACGGCTGGAGGGTATGGCTACACCTTC
>TRBD1|TRBV13|TRBJ2-7|-
CASSSTGETYEQYF
TGTGCCAGCAGCTCAACAGGGGAAACCTACGAGCAGTACTTC
>-|TRBV10-2|TRBJ1-1|-
CASGPSVNTEAFF
TGCGCCAGCGGTCCCTCTGTGAACACTGAAGCTTTCTTT
>-|TRBV5-1|TRBJ2-2|-
CASSSPLGGELFF
TGCGCCAGCAGCTCCCCTTTGGGCGGGGAGCTGTTTTTT
>-|TRBV28|TRBJ1-3|many
CASTLGSSSGNTIYF
TGTGCCAGCACCTTGGGCAGTTCCTCTGGAAACACCATATATTTT
>-|TRBV5-6|TRBJ2-7|-
CASSSGEVEQYF
TGTGCCAGCAGCTCCGGAGAGGTCGAGCAGTACTTC
>-|TRBV15|TRBJ1-3|many
CATSTLSWEPEGNTIYF
TGTGCCACCAGCACCTTGAGCTGGGAACCCGAAGGAAACACCATATATTTT
>-|TRBV10-3|TRBJ1-2|-
CAIRSDLGYTF
TGTGCCATCAGGTCAGACCTTGGCTACACCTTC
>TRBD2|TRBV7-3|TRBJ2-3|-
CASSLGGSLAAGDTQYF
TGTGCCAGCAGCTTAGGCGGGAGTCTAGCGGCCGGGGATACGCAGTATTTT
>-|TRBV7-2|TRBJ2-3|-
CASSFSLTDTQYF
TGTGCCAGCAGTTTTTCGCTGACAGATACGCAGTATTTT
>TRBD1|TRBV7-2|TRBJ2-7|-
CASSLATGTGSYEQYF
TGTGCCAGCAGCTTAGCCACCGGGACAGGGTCCTACGAGCAGTACTTC
>-|TRBV28|TRBJ2-7|many
CASRLTSSGSYEQYF
TGTGCCAGCAGATTGACTAGTAGCGGCTCCTACGAGCAGTACTTC
>-|TRBV29-1|TRBJ2-3|-
CSVGDITDTQYF
TGCAGCGTTGGAGATATCACAGATACGCAGTATTTT
>TRBD2|TRBV5-5|TRBJ2-2|few
CASSPTSGIVVGELFF
TGTGCCAGCAGCCCCACTAGCGGGATAGTGGTCGGGGAGCTGTTTTTT
>TRBD2|TRBV5-4|TRBJ2-2|-
CASSQISGSITGELFF
TGTGCCAGCAGCCAAATCAGCGGGAGTATCACCGGGGAGCTGTTTTTT